The 18 T cell receptor beta chains below all came from one sample that was sequenced in a study of memory CD4+ T cells and cytomegalovirus serostatus. Sequencing was performed with immunoSEQ multiplex PCR; in TCRdb, only in-frame clones are kept and a portion is missing. Of 50,000 to 60,000 clones listed, about four fifths are singletons. The sort gate was single viable CD3+CD4+CD8-CD45RO+ cells for memory CD4+ T cells. The sequencing sample was made of memory CD4+ T cells from blood. The receptors were sampled from an adult in good health and CMV-seronegative.

This clone was counted only a few times. This CDR3 reads CASAGGKETQYF. CDR3 bases: TGTGCCAGCGCAGGAGGTAAAGAGACCCAGTACTTC. This chain joins TRBV6-1 and TRBJ2-5; D is possibly TRBD2 (5 bases). The V gene lost 8 bases and the J gene lost 3 bases, with 10 bases spanning the gap. Per germline, CDR1 MNHNS and CDR2 SASEGT. The CDR3 runs to 12 residues.

The chain couples TRBV6-5 to TRBJ1-2; TRBD1 agrees at 11 bases. From germline, CDR1 is MNHEY and CDR2 SVGAGI. Germline trimming cut 5 bases from V and 2 bases from J; bases unmatched to any gene: 1. This CDR3 is built from 14 residues. The CDR3, as DNA: TGTGCCAGCAGTCGGGACAGGGGGAACTATGGCTACACCTTC. This translates into CASSRDRGNYGYTF.

This rearrangement joins TRBV5-6 to TRBJ2-7; 10 bases map to TRBD1. CDR1 and CDR2 (germline): SGHDT, YYEEEE. The CDR3 is 15 residues long. Trimming at V came to 4 bases and at J to 3 bases, leaving 7 bases not matched to a gene. CDR3 nucleotide sequence: TGTGCCAGCAGCCAGTGGACAGGGGGACTCTACGAGCAGTACTTC. Protein product: CASSQWTGGLYEQYF.

This clone turned up a few times. This sequence joins TRBV7-9 and TRBJ1-2, with D perhaps matching TRBD1 (5 bases). This CDR3 spans 16 amino acids. Trimming took off 5 bases at V and 7 bases at J, with 23 bases between the two ends. Germline CDR1 and CDR2: SEHNR and FQNEAQ (reference sequence). The CDR3 loop is CASSHRAGGGRSGYTF. The CDR3 DNA is TGTGCCAGCAGCCATAGAGCGGGGGGAGGAAGAAGTGGCTACACCTTC.

This chain links TRBV7-9 with TRBJ2-1; 10 nucleotides line up with TRBD1. The CDR3 totals 13 residues. The V gene's germline CDR1 is SEHNR and CDR2 FQNEAQ (reference sequence). V dropped 7 bases and J dropped 9; count of bases not matched to a gene: 6. The CDR3 nucleotides are TGTGCCAGCACCCCCGGGACAGGGGTTGAGCAGTTCTTC. Translating gives CASTPGTGVEQFF.

This chain joins TRBV11-3 and TRBJ2-2; 10 positions match TRBD2. This CDR3 region has 19 residues. Germline loops: CDR1 SGHNT, CDR2 YENEEA. Trimming at V came to 5 bases and at J to 1 base, leaving 13 bases not matched to a gene. CDR3 loop: CASSPTRLLAGLNTGELFF. The CDR3 coding sequence is TGTGCCAGCAGCCCCACGAGGTTACTAGCGGGACTGAACACCGGGGAGCTGTTTTTT. The entire variable domain, with the rest obtained from reference TRBV11-3 and TRBJ2-2, is as follows: EAGVVQSPRYKIIEKKQPVAFWCNPISGHNTLYWYLQNLGQGPELLIRYENEEAVDDSQLPKDRFSAERLKGVDSTLKIQPAELGDSAVYLCASSPTRLLAGLNTGELFFGEGSRLTVL.

The V gene is TRBV28, the J gene TRBJ2-5; 13 bases are a match to TRBD2. This CDR3 comprises 16 residues. CDR1 and CDR2 (germline): MDHEN, SYDVKM. J was trimmed by 5 bases and V by 5 bases; bases with no gene match: 8. The CDR3 spells CASSMGLAGSSETQYF. The CDR3 bases are TGTGCCAGCAGTATGGGACTAGCGGGGTCTTCGGAGACCCAGTACTTC.

The CDR3 here is CASSLDGSTDTQYF. CDR3 coding DNA: TGCGCCAGCAGCTTGGACGGTAGCACAGATACGCAGTATTTT. The V and J genes are TRBV5-1 and TRBJ2-3, with D unclear. CDR3 length: 14 residues. Germline V gene sequence: CDR1 SGHRS, CDR2 YFSETQ. V lost 0 bases and J 0 bases, leaving 5 bases between the germline ends.

This clone was found a few times. The rearrangement links TRBV5-4 to TRBJ2-2, with D perhaps TRBD1 or TRBD2 (5 bases each). V lost 4 bases to trimming and J lost 0 bases, with 10 bases between them. In germline, CDR1 is SGHNT, CDR2 YYREEE (reference sequence). The CDR3 extends over 15 amino acids. CDR3 nucleotides: TGTGCCAGCAGCCGACGGGGCGCGAACACCGGGGAGCTGTTTTTT. Its protein product is CASSRRGANTGELFF.

This chain connects TRBV5-1 to TRBJ2-7; TRBD2 is a possible D gene (6 bases). Trimming removed 4 bases at V and 1 base at J, with 12 bases between. Germline V gene sequence: CDR1 SGHRS, CDR2 YFSETQ. CDR3 size: 14 residues. The CDR3 DNA reads TGCGCCAGCAGCCCCAATAGCGGATCCTACGAGCAGTACTTC. This codes for CASSPNSGSYEQYF.

The rearrangement joins TRBV5-1 to TRBJ2-1, with TRBD2 identical over 10 bases. After removal of 0 bases from V and 9 bases from J, the junction contained 9 bases not matched to a gene. Per germline, CDR1 SGHRS and CDR2 YFSETQ. CDR3 size: 16 residues. Written as DNA, the CDR3 is TGCGCCAGCAGCTTGGCCTCAAGCGGGGGGGCGGTTGAGCAGTTCTTC. Encoded protein: CASSLASSGGAVEQFF.

The CDR3 reads CASSLTSRDRGAYGYTF. CDR3 nucleotide sequence: TGTGCCAGCAGCCTCACGAGCAGGGACAGGGGGGCCTATGGCTACACCTTC. This chain joins TRBV7-3 and TRBJ1-2; 11 positions match TRBD1. The CDR3 covers 17 residues. From germline, CDR1 is SGHTA and CDR2 FQGTGA. V dropped 5 bases and J dropped 4; count of bases not matched to a gene: 12.

This clone was found once. The V gene is TRBV28, the J gene TRBJ2-7, with D perhaps matching TRBD1 or TRBD2 (5 bases each). Trimming took off 8 bases at V and 0 bases at J, with 11 bases between the two ends. The CDR3 runs to 13 residues. Germline V CDR1 and CDR2: MDHEN, SYDVKM. The CDR3 DNA reads TGTGCCAGCGAGGGGACCCACTCCTACGAGCAGTACTTC. Translated, it gives CASEGTHSYEQYF.

The rearrangement joins TRBV5-8 to TRBJ2-5; TRBD1 matches 9 bases. Trimming cost V 2 bases and J 7 bases; bases outside gene matches: 9. The CDR3 loop spans 15 amino acids. In germline, CDR1 is SGHTS, CDR2 YDEGEE. The CDR3 DNA sequence: TGTGCCAGCAGCTTCTCCGGGACAGGGCTCAGGACCCAGTACTTC. Its translation is CASSFSGTGLRTQYF.

This chain connects TRBV30 to TRBJ1-5, with D unclear. The CDR3 length is 14 residues. Trimming cost V 3 bases and J 2 bases, with 11 bases left between them. CDR1 GTSNPN and CDR2 SVGIG come from the germline V gene (reference sequence). CDR3 sequence reads: CAWSIAMGNQPQHF. CDR3 sequence (DNA): TGTGCCTGGAGCATCGCAATGGGCAATCAGCCCCAGCATTTT.

The rearrangement links TRBV27 to TRBJ1-5; unclear D gene. Germline V gene lookup returns CDR1 MNHEY and CDR2 SMNVEV (reference sequence). CDR3 length equals 15 residues. The V gene lost 6 bases and the J gene lost 0 bases, with 12 bases spanning the gap. CDR3 sequence: CASSRRATSNQPQHF. CDR3 bases: TGTGCCAGCAGCCGAAGGGCAACTAGCAATCAGCCCCAGCATTTT.

The chain employs TRBV2 and TRBJ2-7; D is possibly TRBD1 (6 bases). The V and J ends lost 4 bases and 1 base respectively, with 8 bases between them. The CDR3 contains 13 residues. From germline, CDR1 is SNHLY and CDR2 FYNNEI. The CDR3 DNA follows: TGTGCCAGCAGTGTACAGGGTTCCTACGAGCAGTACTTC. It is translated as CASSVQGSYEQYF.

This chain connects TRBV9 to TRBJ2-5, with 7 positions matching TRBD2. Germline V CDR1 and CDR2: SGDLS, YYNGEE. J gave up 4 bases and V 0 bases, and 3 bases lay outside the gene matches. The CDR3 loop spans 14 amino acids. Here the CDR3 reads CASSVGGGVETQYF. For the CDR3, the DNA is TGTGCCAGCAGCGTAGGCGGGGGTGTAGAGACCCAGTACTTC. The full variable domain, completed using reference TRBV9 and TRBJ2-5, is DSGVTQTPKHLITATGQRVTLRCSPRSGDLSVYWYQQSLDQGLQFLIQYYNGEERAKGNILERFSAQQFPDLHSELNLSSLELGDSALYFCASSVGGGVETQYFGPGTRLLVL.